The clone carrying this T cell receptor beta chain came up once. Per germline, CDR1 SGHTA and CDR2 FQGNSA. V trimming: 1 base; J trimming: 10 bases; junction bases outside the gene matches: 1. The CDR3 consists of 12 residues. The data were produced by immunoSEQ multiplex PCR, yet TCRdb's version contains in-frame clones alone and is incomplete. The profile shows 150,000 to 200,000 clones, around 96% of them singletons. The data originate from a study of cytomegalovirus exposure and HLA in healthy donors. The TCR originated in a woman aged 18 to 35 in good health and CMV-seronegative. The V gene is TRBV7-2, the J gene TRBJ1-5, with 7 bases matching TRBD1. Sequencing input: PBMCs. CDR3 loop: CASSLGQGPQHF. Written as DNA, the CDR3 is TGTGCCAGCAGCTTAGGACAGGGACCCCAGCATTTT.